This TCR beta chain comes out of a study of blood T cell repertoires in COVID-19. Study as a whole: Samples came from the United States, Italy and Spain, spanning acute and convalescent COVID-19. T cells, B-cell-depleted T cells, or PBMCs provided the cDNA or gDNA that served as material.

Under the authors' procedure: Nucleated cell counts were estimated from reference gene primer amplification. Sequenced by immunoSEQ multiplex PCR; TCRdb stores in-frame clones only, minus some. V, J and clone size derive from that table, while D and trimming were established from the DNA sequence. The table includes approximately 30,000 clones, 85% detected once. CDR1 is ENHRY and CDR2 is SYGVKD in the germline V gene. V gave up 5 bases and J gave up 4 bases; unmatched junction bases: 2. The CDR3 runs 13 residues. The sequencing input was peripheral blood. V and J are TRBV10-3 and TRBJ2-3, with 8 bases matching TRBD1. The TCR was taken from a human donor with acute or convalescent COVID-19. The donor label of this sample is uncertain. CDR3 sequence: CAISKTGADTQYF. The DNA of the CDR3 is TGTGCCATCAGTAAGACAGGGGCAGATACGCAGTATTTT.